Shown below are 20 T cell receptor beta chains from a single sample sequenced in a study of blood T cell repertoires in COVID-19. Method: immunoSEQ multiplex PCR; TCRdb's copy keeps in-frame clones and lacks some. The sample contains approximately 76,000 clones, roughly 87% of which appear only once. Sequenced input: peripheral blood. Receptors originate from a man aged 25 to 40 with acute or convalescent COVID-19.

The rearrangement joins TRBV7-9 to TRBJ1-5, with 10 bases identical to TRBD1. Germline CDR1 reads SEHNR; CDR2 reads FQNEAQ (reference sequence). Trimming removed 6 bases from V and 5 bases from J; junction bases left unmatched: 4. The CDR3 consists of 14 residues. The CDR3 loop reads CASSIGTGDQPQHF. The CDR3 region has the DNA TGTGCCAGCAGTATTGGGACAGGGGATCAGCCCCAGCATTTT.

This chain uses TRBV30 with TRBJ2-1, with 10 bases aligning to TRBD2. The V and J ends lost 1 base and 11 bases, in that order; junction bases with no gene match: 11. The CDR3 spans 15 residues. CDR1 GTSNPN and CDR2 SVGIG come from the germline V gene (reference sequence). CDR3 residues: CAWSGGLAGVGKQFF. CDR3 coding DNA: TGTGCCTGGAGTGGCGGCCTAGCGGGAGTCGGGAAGCAGTTCTTC.

The chain links TRBV30 to TRBJ2-3, with TRBD1 identical over 7 bases. Trimming took 2 bases from V and 2 from J; bases not matched to a gene: 7. This CDR3 contains 15 residues. The germline V gene has CDR1 GTSNPN and CDR2 SVGIG (reference sequence). CDR3 sequence (DNA): TGTGCCTGGAGTTCGCTGACAGGGTACACAGATACGCAGTATTTT. It specifies CAWSSLTGYTDTQYF.

This clone has just a few counts. V and J are TRBV10-3 and TRBJ1-4; TRBD1 matches at 9 bases. Trimming at V came to 5 bases and at J to 8 bases, leaving 6 bases not matched to a gene. The CDR3 covers 14 residues. Germline V lookup: CDR1 ENHRY, CDR2 SYGVKD. The DNA of the CDR3 is TGTGCCATCAGTAAGGGACAGGGCGACGAAAAACTGTTTTTT. This encodes CAISKGQGDEKLFF.

This chain uses TRBV5-1 with TRBJ2-5, with D perhaps TRBD1 (6 bases). From germline, CDR1 is SGHRS and CDR2 YFSETQ. Trimming cost V 7 bases and J 5 bases, with 12 bases left between them. CDR3 length equals 12 residues. CDR3 sequence reads: CASRFTGETQYF. Written as DNA, the CDR3 is TGCGCCAGCCGGTTTACAGGGGAGACCCAGTACTTC.

The chain has TRBV19 and TRBJ1-1; no clear D gene. V was pared by 1 base and J by 0 bases, with 3 bases between. Germline assignment: CDR1 LNHDA and CDR2 SQIVND (reference sequence). The CDR3 has 13 residues. DNA of the CDR3: TGTGCCAGTAGTATAGGAGTGAACACTGAAGCTTTCTTT. It yields the protein CASSIGVNTEAFF.

The chain couples TRBV11-2 to TRBJ1-1; D is perhaps TRBD1 (5 bases). V was cut by 2 bases and J by 3 bases, with 7 bases left in between. CDR1 and CDR2 (germline): SGHAT, FQNNGV. The CDR3 totals 13 residues. DNA of the CDR3: TGTGCCAGCAGCTTATGGGGGGACACTGAAGCTTTCTTT. This encodes CASSLWGDTEAFF.

The V and J genes are TRBV4-1 and TRBJ2-3, with D perhaps matching TRBD1 (5 bases). Germline CDR1 and CDR2: MGHRA and YSYEKL. This CDR3 has 14 amino acids. Trimming pared 4 bases from V and 4 bases from J, leaving 12 bases between. The CDR3 spells CASSPSPRADTQYF. The CDR3 DNA reads as TGCGCCAGCAGCCCAAGCCCCAGGGCAGATACGCAGTATTTT.

This clone was recorded only once. This chain connects TRBV11-3 to TRBJ2-1, with D uncertain. The CDR3 consists of 13 residues. V was clipped by 1 base and J by 9 bases, with 10 bases between them. Germline CDR1 is SGHNT and CDR2 is YENEEA. CDR3 in DNA: TGTGCCAGCAGCTTAGGGCAGGCGATTGAGCAGTTCTTC. It translates to CASSLGQAIEQFF.

CDR3 nucleotide sequence: TGCGCCAGCAGCCCGACGACAGGATCCTACGAGCAGTACTTC. Encoded protein: CASSPTTGSYEQYF. V usage is TRBV5-1 and J usage is TRBJ2-7, with a tentative D call TRBD1 (6 bases). Germline V CDR1 and CDR2: SGHRS, YFSETQ. Deletions cut 4 bases from V and 1 base from J, with 12 bases between. The CDR3 has 14 amino acids.

This clone has only a few counts. The chain links TRBV3-1 (or the pseudogene TRBV3-2) to TRBJ1-5, with 8 bases that match TRBD1. CDR1 and CDR2 from the germline V gene are LGHDT and YNNKEL (reference sequence). The CDR3 covers 17 residues. The ends lost 0 bases at V and 3 bases at J; junction bases unmatched: 7. The CDR3, as DNA: TGTGCCAGCAGCCAAGATCTAGGACAGGGTAACAATCAGCCCCAGCATTTT. Encoded protein: CASSQDLGQGNNQPQHF.

The V call is TRBV30, the J call TRBJ2-2; 8 positions agree with TRBD2. CDR1 is GTSNPN and CDR2 is SVGIG in the germline V gene (reference sequence). The J segment lost 8 bases and the V segment lost 7 bases, leaving 9 bases of the junction unmatched. The CDR3 is 13 amino acids. CDR3 region: CASEREWGGELFF. The CDR3 nucleotides read TGTGCCTCTGAGCGGGAGTGGGGGGGGGAGCTGTTTTTT. The full variable domain, its missing parts supplied by reference TRBV30 and TRBJ2-2, is SQTIHQWPATLVQPVGSPLSLECTVEGTSNPNLYWYRQAAGRGLQLLFYSVGIGQISSEVPQNLSASRPQDRQFILSSKKLLLSDSGFYLCASEREWGGELFFGEGSRLTVL.

The genes are TRBV21-1 and TRBJ2-3; TRBD1, the table's D call, was not compared with the DNA. TRBV21-1 is listed as a pseudogene. There are 14 residues in the CDR3. The CDR3 loop reads CASRQGTITDTQYF. The CDR3 DNA reads as TGTGCCAGCCGTCAGGGTACTATCACAGATACGCAGTATTTT.

CDR3 protein: CASITGVGTGELFF. The CDR3 DNA reads TGTGCCAGTATTACAGGGGTAGGCACCGGGGAGCTGTTTTTT. This chain links TRBV28 with TRBJ2-2; 7 bases agree with TRBD1. The CDR3 is 14 residues long. V lost 9 bases, J lost 4 bases, and 8 bases stayed unmatched. Germline-derived CDR1 and CDR2 are MDHEN and SYDVKM. Using reference TRBV28 and TRBJ2-2 for the parts outside the CDR3, the full variable domain is DVKVTQSSRYLVKRTGEKVFLECVQDMDHENMFWYRQDPGLGLRLIYFSYDVKMKEKGDIPEGYSVSREKKERFSLILESASTNQTSMYLCASITGVGTGELFFGEGSRLTVL.

The chain has TRBV15 and TRBJ2-1; 10 bases line up with TRBD2. V was clipped by 1 base and J by 10 bases; unmatched bases: 13. Per germline, CDR1 LNHNV and CDR2 YYDKDF (reference sequence). The CDR3 totals 17 residues. As DNA, the CDR3 is TGTGCCACCAGCAGAGGGCGGACGGCTAGCGGGAGAGGGGAGCAGTTCTTC. Protein product: CATSRGRTASGRGEQFF.

This chain links TRBV27 with TRBJ1-6; 8 nucleotides align to TRBD1. The germline gives CDR1 MNHEY, CDR2 SMNVEV (reference sequence). Trimming at V came to 4 bases and at J to 7 bases, leaving 6 bases not matched to a gene. CDR3 length: 15 residues. CDR3 in amino acids: CASSSFRGLNSPLHF. The CDR3, as DNA: TGTGCCAGCAGTTCCTTCAGGGGGCTCAATTCACCCCTCCACTTT.

The chain joins TRBV6-2 or TRBV6-3 to TRBJ2-7; 7 bases fit TRBD1. V was clipped by 4 bases and J by 1 base; unmatched bases: 7. The germline CDR1 and CDR2 sequences are MNHEY and SVGEGT. This CDR3 has 15 amino acids. The CDR3 sequence: CASSSGQSLSYEQYF. CDR3 nucleotide sequence: TGTGCCAGCAGTTCGGGACAGAGCCTTTCCTACGAGCAGTACTTC.

The chain is built from TRBV18 and TRBJ2-6; the match to TRBD1 covers 7 bases. The CDR3 runs 17 residues. Germline lookup yields CDR1 KGHSH and CDR2 LQKENI. The V segment lost 3 bases and the J segment 4 bases; nucleotides outside the gene matches: 9. CDR3 sequence reads: CASSPRTGEAGANVLTF. As DNA, the CDR3 is TGTGCCAGCTCACCCCGGACAGGCGAGGCCGGGGCCAACGTCCTGACTTTC.

This chain uses TRBV2 with TRBJ2-1, with 15 bases fitting TRBD2. Germline CDR1 and CDR2: SNHLY and FYNNEI. CDR3 length: 18 amino acids. V shed 10 bases, J shed 0 bases, and the junction held 10 bases outside the gene matches. CDR3 coding DNA: TGTGCCATGGACGGGACTAGCGGGAGGTCCCCCTCCTACAATGAGCAGTTCTTC. This gives the protein CAMDGTSGRSPSYNEQFF.

This chain connects TRBV5-1 to TRBJ2-3; the D gene is possibly TRBD1 (5 bases). This CDR3 spans 14 amino acids. Germline CDR1 is SGHRS and CDR2 is YFSETQ. V was shortened by 9 bases and J by 3 bases, with 17 bases between the two germline ends. CDR3 sequence reads: CATTRAGMTDTQYF. The CDR3 coding sequence is TGCGCCACCACTCGGGCAGGGATGACAGATACGCAGTATTTT.